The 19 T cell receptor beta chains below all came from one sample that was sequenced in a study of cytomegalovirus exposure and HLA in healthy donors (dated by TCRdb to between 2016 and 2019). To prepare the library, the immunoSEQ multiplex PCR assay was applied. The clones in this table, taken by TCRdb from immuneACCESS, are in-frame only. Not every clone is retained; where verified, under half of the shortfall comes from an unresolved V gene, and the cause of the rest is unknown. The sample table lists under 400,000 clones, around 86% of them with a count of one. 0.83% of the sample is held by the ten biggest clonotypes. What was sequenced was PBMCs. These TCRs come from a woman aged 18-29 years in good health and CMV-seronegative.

CDR3 loop: CASTSRTSGTYNEQFF. The CDR3 nucleotides are TGTGCCAGCACCTCCAGGACTAGCGGGACCTACAATGAGCAGTTCTTC. The chain is built from TRBV28 and TRBJ2-1; 12 bases agree with TRBD2. Per germline, CDR1 MDHEN and CDR2 SYDVKM. This CDR3 has 16 amino acids. Trimming removed 7 bases from V and 2 bases from J; junction bases left unmatched: 6.

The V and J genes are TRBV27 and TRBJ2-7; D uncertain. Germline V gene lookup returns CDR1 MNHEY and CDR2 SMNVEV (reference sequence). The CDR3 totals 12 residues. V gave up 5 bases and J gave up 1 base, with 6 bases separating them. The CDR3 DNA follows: TGTGCCAGCAGTCCTCCTTCCTACGAGCAGTACTTC. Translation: CASSPPSYEQYF.

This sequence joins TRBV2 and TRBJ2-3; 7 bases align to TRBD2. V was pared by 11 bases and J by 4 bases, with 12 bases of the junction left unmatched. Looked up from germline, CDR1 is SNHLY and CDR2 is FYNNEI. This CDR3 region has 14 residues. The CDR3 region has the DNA TGTGCCGATCTACTAGCGATAAATGCAGATACGCAGTATTTT. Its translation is CADLLAINADTQYF.

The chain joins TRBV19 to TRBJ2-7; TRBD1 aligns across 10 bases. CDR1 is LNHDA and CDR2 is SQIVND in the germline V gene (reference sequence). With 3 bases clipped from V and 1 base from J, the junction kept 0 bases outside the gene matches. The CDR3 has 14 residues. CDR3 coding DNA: TGTGCCAGTAGTATGGGACAGGGGTCCTACGAGCAGTACTTC. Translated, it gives CASSMGQGSYEQYF.

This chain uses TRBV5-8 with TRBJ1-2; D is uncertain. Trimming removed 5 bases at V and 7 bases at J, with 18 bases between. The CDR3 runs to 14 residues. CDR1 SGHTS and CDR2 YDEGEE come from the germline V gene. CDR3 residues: CASRPTAYPLGYTF. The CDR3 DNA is TGTGCCAGCAGGCCGACTGCTTACCCCCTTGGCTACACCTTC.

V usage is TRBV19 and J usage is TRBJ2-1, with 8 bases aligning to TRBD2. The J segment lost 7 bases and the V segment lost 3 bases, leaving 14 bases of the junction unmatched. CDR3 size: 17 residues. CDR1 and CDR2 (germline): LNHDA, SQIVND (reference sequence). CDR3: CASSIRGRAGVKNEQFF. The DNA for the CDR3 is TGTGCCAGTAGTATTAGGGGTCGAGCGGGGGTTAAGAATGAGCAGTTCTTC.

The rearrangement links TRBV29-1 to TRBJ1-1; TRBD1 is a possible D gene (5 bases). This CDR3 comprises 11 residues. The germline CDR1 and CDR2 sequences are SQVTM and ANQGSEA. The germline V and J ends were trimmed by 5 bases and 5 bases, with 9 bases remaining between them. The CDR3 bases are TGCAGCGTTTCGGAGGGGACTGAAGCTTTCTTT. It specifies CSVSEGTEAFF.

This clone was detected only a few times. The CDR3 spells CASSTQGQQPQHF. The DNA for the CDR3 is TGTGCCAGCTCTACTCAGGGTCAACAGCCCCAGCATTTT. The chain is built from TRBV2 and TRBJ1-5; a weak D match, TRBD1 (5 bases). Germline V gene sequence: CDR1 SNHLY, CDR2 FYNNEI. This CDR3 spans 13 amino acids. The V and J ends lost 8 bases and 7 bases respectively, with 15 bases between them.

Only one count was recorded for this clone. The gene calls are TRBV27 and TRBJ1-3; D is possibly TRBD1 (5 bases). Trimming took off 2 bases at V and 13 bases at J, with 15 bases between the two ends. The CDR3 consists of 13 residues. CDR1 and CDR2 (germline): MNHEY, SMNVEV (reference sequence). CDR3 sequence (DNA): TGTGCCAGCAGTTTAAACTCAGGAAACAGGATATATTTT. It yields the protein CASSLNSGNRIYF.

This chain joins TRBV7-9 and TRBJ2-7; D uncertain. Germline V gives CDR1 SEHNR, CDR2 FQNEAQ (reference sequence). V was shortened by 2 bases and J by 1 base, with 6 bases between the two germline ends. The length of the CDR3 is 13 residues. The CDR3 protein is CASSLQVSYEQYF. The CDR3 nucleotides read TGTGCCAGCAGCTTACAGGTATCCTACGAGCAGTACTTC.

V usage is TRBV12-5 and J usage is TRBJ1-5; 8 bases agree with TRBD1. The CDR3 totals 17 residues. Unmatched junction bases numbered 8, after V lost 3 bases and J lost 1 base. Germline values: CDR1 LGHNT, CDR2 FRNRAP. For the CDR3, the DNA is TGTGCTAGTGGTTTACGACAGGGGCCAGGGAGCAATCAGCCCCAGCATTTT. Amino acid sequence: CASGLRQGPGSNQPQHF.

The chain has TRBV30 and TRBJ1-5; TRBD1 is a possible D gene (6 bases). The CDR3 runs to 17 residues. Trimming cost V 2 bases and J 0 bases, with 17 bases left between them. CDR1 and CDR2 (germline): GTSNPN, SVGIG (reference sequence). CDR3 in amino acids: CAWSPPATGYSNQPQHF. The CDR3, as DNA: TGTGCCTGGAGTCCTCCCGCCACAGGGTATAGCAATCAGCCCCAGCATTTT.

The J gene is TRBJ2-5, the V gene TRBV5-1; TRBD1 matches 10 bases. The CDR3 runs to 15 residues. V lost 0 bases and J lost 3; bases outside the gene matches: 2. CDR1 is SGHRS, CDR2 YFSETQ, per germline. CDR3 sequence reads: CASSLDGTGEETQYF. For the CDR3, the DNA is TGCGCCAGCAGCTTGGATGGGACAGGGGAAGAGACCCAGTACTTC.

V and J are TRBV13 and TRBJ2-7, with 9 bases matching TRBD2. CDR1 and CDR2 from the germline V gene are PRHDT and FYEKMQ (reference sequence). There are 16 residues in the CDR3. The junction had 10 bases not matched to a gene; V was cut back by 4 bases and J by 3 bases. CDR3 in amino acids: CASSSGWREGLYEQYF. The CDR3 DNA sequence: TGTGCCAGCAGCTCCGGATGGCGGGAGGGCCTCTACGAGCAGTACTTC.

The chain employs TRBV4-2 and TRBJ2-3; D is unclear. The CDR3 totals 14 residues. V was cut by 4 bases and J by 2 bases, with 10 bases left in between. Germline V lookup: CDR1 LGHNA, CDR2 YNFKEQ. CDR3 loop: CASSPKVDTDTQYF. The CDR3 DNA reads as TGTGCCAGCAGCCCGAAAGTAGACACAGATACGCAGTATTTT.

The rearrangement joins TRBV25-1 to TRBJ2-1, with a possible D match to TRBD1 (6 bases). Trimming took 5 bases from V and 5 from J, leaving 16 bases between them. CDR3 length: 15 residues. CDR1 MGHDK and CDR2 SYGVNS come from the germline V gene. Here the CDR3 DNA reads TGTGCCAGCAGTCTACAGGGAGTAATAGACAATGAGCAGTTCTTC. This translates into CASSLQGVIDNEQFF.

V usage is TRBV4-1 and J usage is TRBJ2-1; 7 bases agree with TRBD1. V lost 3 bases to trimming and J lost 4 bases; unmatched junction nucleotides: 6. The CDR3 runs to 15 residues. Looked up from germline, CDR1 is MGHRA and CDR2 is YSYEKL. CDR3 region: CASSHNPGQYNEQFF. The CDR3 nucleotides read TGCGCCAGCAGCCACAACCCGGGACAGTACAATGAGCAGTTCTTC.

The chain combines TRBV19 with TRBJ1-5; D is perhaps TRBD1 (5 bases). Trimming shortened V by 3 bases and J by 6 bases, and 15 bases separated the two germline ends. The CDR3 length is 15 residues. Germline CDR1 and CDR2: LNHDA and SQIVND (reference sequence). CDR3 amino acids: CASSIPGGGAQPQHF. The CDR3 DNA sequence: TGTGCCAGTAGTATTCCCGGCGGAGGGGCTCAGCCCCAGCATTTT.

Written as DNA, the CDR3 is TGTGCCTGGAGCGCTCCGGGATTGAGCAATCAGCCCCAGCATTTT. Translation gives CAWSAPGLSNQPQHF. This chain uses TRBV30 with TRBJ1-5; no clear D. Germline V gene sequence: CDR1 GTSNPN, CDR2 SVGIG (reference sequence). Trimming stripped 3 bases from V and 1 base from J, with 13 bases between. The CDR3 extends over 15 amino acids.